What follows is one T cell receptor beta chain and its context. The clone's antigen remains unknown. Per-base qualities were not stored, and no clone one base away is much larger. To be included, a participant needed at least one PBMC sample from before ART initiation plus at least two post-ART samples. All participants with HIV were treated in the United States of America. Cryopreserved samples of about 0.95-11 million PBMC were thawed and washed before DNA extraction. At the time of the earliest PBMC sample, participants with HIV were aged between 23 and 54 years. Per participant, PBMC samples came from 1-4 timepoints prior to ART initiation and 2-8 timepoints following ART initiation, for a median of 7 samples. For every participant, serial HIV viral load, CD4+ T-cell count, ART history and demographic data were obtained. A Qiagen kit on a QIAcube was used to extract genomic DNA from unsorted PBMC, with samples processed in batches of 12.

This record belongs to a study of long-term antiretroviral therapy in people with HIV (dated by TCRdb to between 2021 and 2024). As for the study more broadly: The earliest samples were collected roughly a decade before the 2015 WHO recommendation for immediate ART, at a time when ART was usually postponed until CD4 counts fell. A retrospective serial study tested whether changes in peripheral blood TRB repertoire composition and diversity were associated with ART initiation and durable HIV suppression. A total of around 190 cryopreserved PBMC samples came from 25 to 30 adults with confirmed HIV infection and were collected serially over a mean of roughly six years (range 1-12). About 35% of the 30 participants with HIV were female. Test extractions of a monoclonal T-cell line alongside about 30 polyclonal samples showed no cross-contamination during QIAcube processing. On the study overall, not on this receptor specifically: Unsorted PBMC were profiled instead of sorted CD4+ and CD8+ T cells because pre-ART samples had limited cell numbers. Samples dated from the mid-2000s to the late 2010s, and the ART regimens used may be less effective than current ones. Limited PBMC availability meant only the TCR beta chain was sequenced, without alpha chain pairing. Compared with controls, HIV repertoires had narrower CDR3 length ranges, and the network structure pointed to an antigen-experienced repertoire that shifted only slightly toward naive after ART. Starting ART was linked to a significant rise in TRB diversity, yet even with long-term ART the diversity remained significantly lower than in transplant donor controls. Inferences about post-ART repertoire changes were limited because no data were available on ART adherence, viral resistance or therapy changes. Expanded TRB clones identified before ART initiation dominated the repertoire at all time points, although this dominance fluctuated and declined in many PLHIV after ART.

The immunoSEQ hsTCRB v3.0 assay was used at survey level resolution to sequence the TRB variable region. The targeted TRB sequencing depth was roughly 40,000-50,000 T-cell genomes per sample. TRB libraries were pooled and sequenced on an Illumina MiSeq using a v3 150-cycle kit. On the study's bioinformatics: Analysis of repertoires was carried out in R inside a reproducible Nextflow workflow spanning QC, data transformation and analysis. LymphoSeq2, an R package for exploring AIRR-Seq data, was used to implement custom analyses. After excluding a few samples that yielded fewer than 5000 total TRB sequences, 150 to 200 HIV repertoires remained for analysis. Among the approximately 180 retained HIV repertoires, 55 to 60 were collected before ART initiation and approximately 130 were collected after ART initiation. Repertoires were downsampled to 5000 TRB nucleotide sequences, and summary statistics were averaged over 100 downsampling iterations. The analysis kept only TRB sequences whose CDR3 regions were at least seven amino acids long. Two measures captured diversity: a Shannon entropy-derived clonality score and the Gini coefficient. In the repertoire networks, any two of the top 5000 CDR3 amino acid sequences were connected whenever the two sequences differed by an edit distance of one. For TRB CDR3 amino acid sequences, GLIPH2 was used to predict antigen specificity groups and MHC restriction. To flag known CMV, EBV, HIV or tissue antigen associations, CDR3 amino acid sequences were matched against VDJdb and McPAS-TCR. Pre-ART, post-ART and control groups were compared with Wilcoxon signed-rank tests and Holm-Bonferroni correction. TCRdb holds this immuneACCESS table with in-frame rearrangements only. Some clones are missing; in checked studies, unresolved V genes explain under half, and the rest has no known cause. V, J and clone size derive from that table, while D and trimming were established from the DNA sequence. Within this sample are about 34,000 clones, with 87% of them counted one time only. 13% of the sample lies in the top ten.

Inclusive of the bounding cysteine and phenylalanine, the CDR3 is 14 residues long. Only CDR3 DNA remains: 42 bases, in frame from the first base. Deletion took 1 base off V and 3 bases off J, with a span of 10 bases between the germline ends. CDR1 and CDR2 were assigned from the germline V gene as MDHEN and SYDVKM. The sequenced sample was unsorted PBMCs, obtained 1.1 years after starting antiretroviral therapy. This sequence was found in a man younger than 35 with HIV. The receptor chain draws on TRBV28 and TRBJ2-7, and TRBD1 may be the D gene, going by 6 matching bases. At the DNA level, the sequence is TGTGCCAGCAGTTTATCAGGACAGAACTACGAGCAGTACTTC. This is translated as CASSLSGQNYEQYF. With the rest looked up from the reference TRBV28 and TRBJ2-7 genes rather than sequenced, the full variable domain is DVKVTQSSRYLVKRTGEKVFLECVQDMDHENMFWYRQDPGLGLRLIYFSYDVKMKEKGDIPEGYSVSREKKERFSLILESASTNQTSMYLCASSLSGQNYEQYFGPGTRLTVT.